This T cell receptor beta chain was observed in a study of T cells in Graves' hyperthyroidism and ophthalmopathy. Each person with ophthalmopathy scored at least 3 on the Clinical Activity Score, reached NOSPECS grade 4 or higher, and had been ill under 3 months. Amplified TCR beta CDR3 regions derived from RNA transcripts. First-round RT-PCR targeting the TCR CDR3 was performed with the HTBI primer set. MiXCR was run by TCRdb on the multiplex PCR reads, yielding one entry per CDR3 protein. Among 490,000 or so distinct CDR3 sequences, approximately 16% were seen once, and the ten largest hold approximately 30%. Between the trimmed V and J ends, which lost 8 bases and 8 bases, there was a span of 13 bases. CDR1 is MNHNS and CDR2 is SASEGT in the germline V gene. The CDR3 totals 12 residues.

The receptor was derived from a woman aged 25 to 39 with Graves' ophthalmopathy. The sequenced sample was blood. The chain is built from TRBV6-1 and TRBJ1-5; D gene ambiguous. CDR3 sequence: CASGATFEPQHF. The CDR3 DNA follows: TGTGCCAGCGGAGCAACTTTCGAGCCCCAGCATTTT.